The clone carrying this TCR beta chain was observed a few times. The target antigen is unknown. Treatment: oral pan-JAK inhibitor, 5-10 mg twice daily. Sorted out of PBMCs were CD4+ T cells and CD8+ T cells. These data belong to a study of CD8+ T cells in alopecia areata. Findings of the study overall: Within the top 100, expanded CD8+ clones significantly decreased with tofacitinib, as did scalp clonality. Numerous clones, expanded in lesions, remained in scalp and blood during tofacitinib.

The CDR3 spans 14 residues. Germline CDR1 reads MNHEY; CDR2 reads SVGAGI. The V gene lost 10 bases and the J gene lost 0 bases, with 13 bases spanning the gap. Extracted RNA was reverse transcribed into cDNA, the sequencing template. Profiling relied on immunoSEQ multiplex PCR, and the TCRdb table lists in-frame clones only, not all of them. The table includes about 190,000 clones, 60% to 70% detected once. Material: CD4+ T cells sorted from blood, obtained at week 4, from a patient treated with tofacitinib. The source is a human donor with alopecia areata. The gene calls are TRBV6-5 and TRBJ1-3; no reliable D call. The DNA for the CDR3 is TGTGCCACACGTCGGGCTGTCTCTGGAAACACCATATATTTT. Its translation is CATRRAVSGNTIYF.